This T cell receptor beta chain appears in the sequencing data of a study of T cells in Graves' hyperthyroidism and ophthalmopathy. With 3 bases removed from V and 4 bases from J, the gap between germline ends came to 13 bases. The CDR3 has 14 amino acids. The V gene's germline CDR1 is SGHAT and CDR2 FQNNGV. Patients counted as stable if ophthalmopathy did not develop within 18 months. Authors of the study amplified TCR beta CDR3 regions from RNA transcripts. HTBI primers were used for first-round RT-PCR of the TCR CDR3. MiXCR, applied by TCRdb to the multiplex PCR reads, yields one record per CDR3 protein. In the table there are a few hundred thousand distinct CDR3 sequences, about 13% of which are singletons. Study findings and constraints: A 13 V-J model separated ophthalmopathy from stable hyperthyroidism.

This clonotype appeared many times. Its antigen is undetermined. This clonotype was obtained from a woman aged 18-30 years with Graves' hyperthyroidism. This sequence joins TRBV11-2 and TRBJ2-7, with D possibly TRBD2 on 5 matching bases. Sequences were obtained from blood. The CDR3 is CASSFPPGKYEQYF. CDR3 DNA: TGTGCCAGCAGCTTCCCCCCCGGGAAATACGAGCAGTACTTC.